Listed below are T cell receptor beta chains from one sample, sequenced in a study of blood T cell repertoires in COVID-19. The method was immunoSEQ multiplex PCR; TCRdb's version includes in-frame clones alone and lacks a portion of them. Of 9,500 to 15,000 clones listed, 90% were seen once; the top ten hold around 13%. The specimen was peripheral blood. The receptors originated from a man aged 65 to 85 with active COVID-19. CDR3s include the opening cysteine and the closing phenylalanine or tryptophan. A D gene is named only where the DNA matches it firmly. Part of the rows lack a size; the others show once, few, many or a class for expanded clones.

d_gene,v_gene,abundance,j_gene,CDR3aa,CDR3nt
.,TRBV18,.,TRBJ2-5,CASSPTWRGLGETQYF,TGTGCCAGCTCACCGACGTGGAGGGGGCTAGGGGAGACCCAGTACTTC
TRBD1,TRBV25-1,.,TRBJ2-3,CASSESDRGNTDTQYF,TGTGCCAGCAGTGAATCGGACAGGGGAAACACAGATACGCAGTATTTT
.,TRBV6-1,.,TRBJ2-7,CASSPASGVGEQYF,TGTGCCAGCAGTCCGGCCTCAGGGGTCGGCGAGCAGTACTTC
TRBD1,TRBV19,.,TRBJ1-2,CASSGQGYYGYTF,TGTGCCAGTAGTGGACAGGGGTACTATGGCTACACCTTC
TRBD2,TRBV5-1,.,TRBJ2-1,CASSWTPPAGGSYNEQFF,TGCGCCAGCAGCTGGACCCCCCCAGCGGGAGGGTCCTACAATGAGCAGTTCTTC
.,TRBV19,.,TRBJ1-1,CATRNRQDAEAFF,TGTGCCACCAGAAACAGGCAAGACGCTGAAGCTTTCTTT
TRBD1,TRBV29-1,.,TRBJ1-2,CSVEAQGHRYGYTF,TGCAGCGTTGAAGCACAGGGGCATCGTTATGGCTACACCTTC
.,TRBV6-1,.,TRBJ2-1,CASSEDGSGYNEQFF,TGTGCCAGCAGTGAAGACGGGAGCGGCTACAATGAGCAGTTCTTC
.,TRBV10-3,.,TRBJ1-1,CAIRAGGIDSTEAFF,TGTGCCATCAGGGCCGGGGGGATAGACAGCACTGAAGCTTTCTTT
TRBD1,TRBV7-9,.,TRBJ1-1,CASTYTGVTEAFF,TGTGCCAGCACCTACACAGGGGTGACTGAAGCTTTCTTT
TRBD1,TRBV4-2,.,TRBJ1-2,CASSTGTGGLKGYTF,TGTGCCAGCAGTACCGGGACAGGGGGGTTGAAAGGCTACACCTTC
.,TRBV24-1,.,TRBJ1-1,CATSDLLRHLNTEAFF,TGTGCCACCAGTGATTTACTTCGACACCTGAACACTGAAGCTTTCTTT
.,TRBV9,.,TRBJ2-1,CASSVQVNEQFF,TGTGCCAGCAGCGTACAGGTGAATGAGCAGTTCTTC
TRBD2,TRBV7-2,.,TRBJ2-1,CASMSRQAGGLTYNEQFF,TGTGCCAGCATGTCCCGGCAGGCGGGGGGCTTAACCTACAATGAGCAGTTCTTC
.,TRBV7-2,.,TRBJ1-5,CASSFISSNQPQHF,TGTGCCAGCAGCTTTATCAGTAGCAATCAGCCCCAGCATTTT
.,TRBV10-3,.,TRBJ2-3,CAIKKTATDTQYF,TGTGCCATCAAGAAGACAGCCACAGATACGCAGTATTTT
.,TRBV14,.,TRBJ2-7,CASSTLGGTVSYEQYF,TGTGCCAGCAGCACTTTAGGAGGGACGGTCTCCTACGAGCAGTACTTC
.,TRBV30,.,TRBJ1-2,CAWKVLWEYGYTF,TGTGCCTGGAAAGTCCTATGGGAGTATGGCTACACCTTC
.,TRBV5-1,.,TRBJ2-2,CASNGGWAGELFF,TGCGCCAGCAATGGCGGGTGGGCCGGGGAGCTGTTTTTT
TRBD2,TRBV7-3,.,TRBJ2-1,CASSQTSGGVGYNEQFF,TGTGCCAGCAGCCAGACTAGCGGGGGGGTCGGTTACAATGAGCAGTTCTTC
.,TRBV9,.,TRBJ2-1,CASSVDPGSSYNEQFF,TGTGCCAGCAGCGTAGACCCGGGGAGCTCCTACAATGAGCAGTTCTTC
TRBD1,TRBV5-1,.,TRBJ2-7,CASSPSPGQSLEQYF,TGCGCCAGCAGCCCTAGCCCGGGACAGTCACTCGAGCAGTACTTC
.,TRBV5-1,.,TRBJ2-2,CASSLGATGELFF,TGCGCCAGCAGCTTGGGGGCCACCGGGGAGCTGTTTTTT
.,TRBV10-3,once,TRBJ2-7,CAISDGQGSEQYF,TGTGCCATCAGTGATGGGCAGGGGAGCGAGCAGTACTTC
TRBD2,TRBV25-1,.,TRBJ2-5,CASSERGGRPQYF,TGTGCCAGCAGTGAAAGGGGAGGGAGACCCCAGTACTTC
.,TRBV5-4,few,TRBJ1-2,CASTPVRDTGYGYTF,TGTGCCAGCACCCCGGTCCGCGACACGGGATATGGCTACACCTTC
TRBD1,TRBV30,once,TRBJ1-2,CAWRGGGGPYGYTF,TGTGCCTGGAGAGGAGGGGGCGGGCCCTATGGCTACACCTTC
TRBD2,TRBV9,.,TRBJ2-5,CASSTGLAGDVQTQYF,TGTGCCAGCAGCACGGGACTAGCGGGAGATGTTCAGACCCAGTACTTC
TRBD1,TRBV3-1/TRBV3-2,.,TRBJ1-1,CASSLGQGRTEAFF,TGTGCCAGCAGCCTTGGACAGGGAAGAACTGAAGCTTTCTTT
.,TRBV3-1/TRBV3-2,.,TRBJ1-6,CASSQENYFNSPLHF,TGTGCCAGCAGCCAAGAAAACTATTTTAATTCACCCCTCCACTTT
TRBD1,TRBV7-2,.,TRBJ1-4,CATERGTGLGKLFF,TGTGCCACCGAGCGCGGGACAGGGCTAGGAAAACTGTTTTTT
.,TRBV4-1,.,TRBJ2-6,CASSQVYAREANVLTF,TGCGCCAGCAGCCAGGTTTACGCTCGGGAGGCCAACGTCCTGACTTTC
TRBD2,TRBV19,.,TRBJ2-2,CAASEGRLAGAHTGELFF,TGTGCCGCCTCAGAGGGGCGGCTAGCGGGGGCACACACCGGGGAGCTGTTTTTT
.,TRBV15,.,TRBJ1-6,CATSSGGDASYNSPLHF,TGTGCCACCAGCAGTGGGGGGGACGCCTCCTATAATTCACCCCTCCACTTT